These T cell receptor beta chains were read from a single sample in a study of blood T cell repertoires in COVID-19. Measured with immunoSEQ multiplex PCR; TCRdb has only the in-frame clones, and not every one. The sample yields approximately 250,000 clones, about 88% seen once. Sequencing was carried out using peripheral blood. The receptors here all came from a man aged 18 to 30 with active or convalescent COVID-19. Both conserved end residues are part of each CDR3. D genes are given only for firm matches. The size field is filled for only some rows; it gives once, few, many or a size class.

>TRBV6-2/TRBV6-3|TRBJ2-5|-|TRBD2
TGTGCCAGCAGTTATGGACTAGCAGGAGAGACCCAGTACTTC
CASSYGLAGETQYF
>TRBV11-3|TRBJ2-7|-|TRBD1
TGTGCCAGCAGCCCCCAGGGACAGCCCTACGAGCAGTACTTC
CASSPQGQPYEQYF
>TRBV15|TRBJ2-1|few|-
TGTGCCACCACACCTGGGACAACTAGTAGGGACAATGAGCAGTTCTTC
CATTPGTTSRDNEQFF
>TRBV6-5|TRBJ2-1|once|-
TGTGCCAGCAGCTCCGGGGATAGCTCCTACAATGAGCAGTTCTTC
CASSSGDSSYNEQFF
>TRBV4-1|TRBJ1-2|-|-
TGCGCCAGCAGTCACGAAGACACCCTCTCACCACTCAGGGATGGCTACACCTTC
CASSHEDTLSPLRDGYTF
>TRBV18|TRBJ2-7|once|-
TGTGCCAGCTCACCGGTTAGCGTCGGGGAGCAGTACTTC
CASSPVSVGEQYF
>TRBV6-5|TRBJ2-7|once|-
TGTGCCAGCAGTTCTAGCTGGTACGAGCAGTACTTC
CASSSSWYEQYF
>TRBV3-1/TRBV3-2|TRBJ2-7|-|TRBD2
TGTGCCAGCAGCCCTAGCGGGAGGGCCTACGAGCAGTACTTC
CASSPSGRAYEQYF
>TRBV29-1|TRBJ2-5|-|TRBD1
TGCAGCGTGACAGGGTTACAAGAGACCCAGTACTTC
CSVTGLQETQYF
>TRBV20-1|TRBJ2-3|-|-
TGCAGTGCTAGTGAGACTAAGAAGGCTACGCAGTATTTT
CSASETKKATQYF
>TRBV19|TRBJ1-4|once|-
TGTGCCAGTAGTATCAGTGGTAATGAAAAACTGTTTTTT
CASSISGNEKLFF
>TRBV10-3|TRBJ1-1|-|-
TGTGCCATCACCTCGACAGAGAGTATCGAAGCTTTCTTT
CAITSTESIEAFF
>TRBV19|TRBJ1-5|-|-
TGTGCCAGTAGGGGACAATATAGCAATCAGCCCCAGCATTTT
CASRGQYSNQPQHF
>TRBV29-1|TRBJ1-2|-|TRBD1
TGCAGCGTTGAGGACAGGGCCTATGGCTACACCTTC
CSVEDRAYGYTF
>TRBV27|TRBJ2-1|-|-
TGTGCCAGCTGGGGCGGGGATGAGCAGTTCTTC
CASWGGDEQFF
>TRBV3-1/TRBV3-2|TRBJ2-5|-|TRBD2
TGTGCCAGCAGTCTTAATAGCGGGAGTAACCAAGAGACCCAGTACTTC
CASSLNSGSNQETQYF
>TRBV5-1|TRBJ2-7|-|TRBD1
TGCGCCAGCAGCAGTATGGGACAGGGTACCTACGAGCAGTACTTC
CASSSMGQGTYEQYF
>TRBV4-1|TRBJ2-7|-|-
TGCGCCAGCAGCCAAGATAACCCTACCTACGAGCAGTACTTC
CASSQDNPTYEQYF
>TRBV28|TRBJ1-2|-|-
TGTGCCAGCAGTGCCGAACCTGAGGGCAGGGGAGGCTACACCTTC
CASSAEPEGRGGYTF
>TRBV28|TRBJ2-3|-|TRBD2
TGTGCCAGTCTGGAGGCGGGGGGGACAGATACGCAGTATTTT
CASLEAGGTDTQYF
>TRBV28|TRBJ1-3|once|-
TGTGCCAGCAGTCGGGGTGGCCGGGGAAACACCATATATTTT
CASSRGGRGNTIYF
>TRBV5-4|TRBJ2-2|-|-
TGTGCCAGCAGCTTGGACCAGACGAACACCGGGGAGCTGTTTTTT
CASSLDQTNTGELFF
>TRBV18|TRBJ1-3|once|-
TGTGCCAGCTCACCACCACAGAGCTCTGGAAACACCATATATTTT
CASSPPQSSGNTIYF
>TRBV5-1|TRBJ2-7|-|TRBD1
TGCGCCAGCAGCTTGGTGGGTGGGACAGAAGATACCTACGAGCAGTACTTC
CASSLVGGTEDTYEQYF
>TRBV11-3|TRBJ2-7|-|-
TGTGCCAGCAGCTTAGAGACCGGGTCCTCCTACGAGCAGTACTTC
CASSLETGSSYEQYF
>TRBV6-5|TRBJ1-1|-|-
TGTGCCAGCAGTTACGAGGGAGGGGATGCGGCTTTCTTT
CASSYEGGDAAFF
>TRBV19|TRBJ2-2|-|TRBD1
TGTGCCAGTACCCTGACAGGGGTGTACGCCGGGGAGCTGTTTTTT
CASTLTGVYAGELFF
>TRBV5-1|TRBJ1-1|-|TRBD1
TGCGCCAGCAGCGGAACCGGGACAGGGGGAGAAGCTTTCTTT
CASSGTGTGGEAFF